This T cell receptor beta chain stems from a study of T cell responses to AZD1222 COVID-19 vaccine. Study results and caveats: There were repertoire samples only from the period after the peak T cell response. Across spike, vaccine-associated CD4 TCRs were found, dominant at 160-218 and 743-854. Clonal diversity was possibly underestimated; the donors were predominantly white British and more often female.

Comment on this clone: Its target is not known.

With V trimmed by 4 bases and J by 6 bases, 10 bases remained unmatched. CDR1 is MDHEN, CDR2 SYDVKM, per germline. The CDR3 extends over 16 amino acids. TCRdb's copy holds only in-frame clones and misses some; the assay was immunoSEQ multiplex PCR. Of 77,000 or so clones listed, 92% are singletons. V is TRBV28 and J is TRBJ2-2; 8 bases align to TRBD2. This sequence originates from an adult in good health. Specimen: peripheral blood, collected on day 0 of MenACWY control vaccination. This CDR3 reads CASSSQAGVAPGELFF. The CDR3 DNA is TGTGCCAGCAGTTCCCAAGCGGGAGTGGCACCCGGGGAGCTGTTTTTT.